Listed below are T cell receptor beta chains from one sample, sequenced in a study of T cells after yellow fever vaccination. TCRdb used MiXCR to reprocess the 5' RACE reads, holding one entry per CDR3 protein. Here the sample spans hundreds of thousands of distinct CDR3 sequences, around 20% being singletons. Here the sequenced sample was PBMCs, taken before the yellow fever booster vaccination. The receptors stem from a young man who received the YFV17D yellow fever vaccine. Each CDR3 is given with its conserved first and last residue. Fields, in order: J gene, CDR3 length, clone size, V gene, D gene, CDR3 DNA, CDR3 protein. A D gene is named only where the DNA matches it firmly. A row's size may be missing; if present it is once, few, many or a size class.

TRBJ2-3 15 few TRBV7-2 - TGTGCCAGCTTACAGCAGGTCTTAGCGGAAGCTACGCAGTATTTT CASLQQVLAEATQYF
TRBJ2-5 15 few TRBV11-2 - TGTGCCAGCAGCCCTTCCCTCGGGGGACAGGAGACCCAGTACTTC CASSPSLGGQETQYF
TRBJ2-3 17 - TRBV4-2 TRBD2 TGTGCCAGCAGCCAAGGTTTTGGCGGGGGGTACGGGTATACGCAGTATTTT CASSQGFGGGYGYTQYF
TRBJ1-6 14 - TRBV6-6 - TGTGCCAGCAGCCGGATAGTGGAGAATTCACCCCTCCACTTT CASSRIVENSPLHF
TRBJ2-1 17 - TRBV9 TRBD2 TGTGCCAGCAGCGTAACCACCGGGACTAGCCCCTACAATGAGCAGTTCTTC CASSVTTGTSPYNEQFF
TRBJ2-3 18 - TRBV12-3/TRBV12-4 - TGTGCCAGCAGTTCTGGGACACGGGGGGCCATTCCCACAGATACGCAGTATTTT CASSSGTRGAIPTDTQYF
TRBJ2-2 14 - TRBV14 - TGTGCCAGCAGCCAGGGGACACAGCCCGGGGAGCTGTTTTTT CASSQGTQPGELFF
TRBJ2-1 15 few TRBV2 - TGTGCCAGCAACATGTTGGATCAACTCTACAATGAGCAGTTCTTC CASNMLDQLYNEQFF
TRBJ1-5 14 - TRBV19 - TGTGCCAGTAGTATAGCGGGTAGCAATCAGCCCCAGCATTTT CASSIAGSNQPQHF
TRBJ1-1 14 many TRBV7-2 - TGTGCCAGCAGCCCCTTCGGCTTGAACACTGAAGCTTTCTTT CASSPFGLNTEAFF
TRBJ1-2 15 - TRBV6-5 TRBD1 TGTGCCAGCAGTTACTCGACAGGGGAATACTATGGCTACACCTTC CASSYSTGEYYGYTF
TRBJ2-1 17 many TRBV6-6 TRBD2 TGTGCCAGCAGTTCCCCTCCGACTAGCGGGGCCCTTAATGAGCAGTTCTTC CASSSPPTSGALNEQFF
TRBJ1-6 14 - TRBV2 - TGTGCCACGACCGGGACATCGTATAATTCACCCCTCCACTTT CATTGTSYNSPLHF
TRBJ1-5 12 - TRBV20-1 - TGCAGTGCTCGGCCGCCCAATCAGCCCCAGCATTTT CSARPPNQPQHF
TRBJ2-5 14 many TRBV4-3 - TGCGCCAGCAGCCACGGCGGGATATCAGAGACCCAGTACTTC CASSHGGISETQYF
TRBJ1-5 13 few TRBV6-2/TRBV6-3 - TGTGCCAGCAGGTCCGATAGCAATCAGCCCCAGCATTTT CASRSDSNQPQHF
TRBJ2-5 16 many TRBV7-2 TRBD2 TGTGCCAGCAGCCCCGGACTAGTACCGTACCAAGAGACCCAGTACTTC CASSPGLVPYQETQYF